This note documents a single T cell receptor (beta chain) sequence. This entry comes from a study of early T cells in non-severe SARS-CoV-2 infection. Study at large: Sequencing input comprised bulk RNA from unsorted whole blood; chain pairing was not available.

Individually, cDNA molecules had unique molecular identifiers attached to them. TCRdb ran MiXCR on the 5' RACE reads and lists one entry per CDR3 protein. This repertoire shows 60,000 or so distinct CDR3 sequences, around 12% found once; its top ten account for over 1.2%. Germline CDR1 and CDR2: KGHSH and LQKENI. V lost 3 bases to trimming and J lost 0 bases, with 8 bases between them. CDR3 length equals 14 residues. This receptor was obtained from an adult who was a healthcare worker with PCR-confirmed SARS-CoV-2 infection or an uninfected control (not recorded which). This sequence joins TRBV18 and TRBJ1-1; the D is unclear. The sample in question was whole blood, obtained at baseline. The CDR3 spells CASSPRTLNTEAFF. In DNA, the CDR3 is TGTGCCAGCTCACCTCGGACCCTGAACACTGAAGCTTTCTTT.